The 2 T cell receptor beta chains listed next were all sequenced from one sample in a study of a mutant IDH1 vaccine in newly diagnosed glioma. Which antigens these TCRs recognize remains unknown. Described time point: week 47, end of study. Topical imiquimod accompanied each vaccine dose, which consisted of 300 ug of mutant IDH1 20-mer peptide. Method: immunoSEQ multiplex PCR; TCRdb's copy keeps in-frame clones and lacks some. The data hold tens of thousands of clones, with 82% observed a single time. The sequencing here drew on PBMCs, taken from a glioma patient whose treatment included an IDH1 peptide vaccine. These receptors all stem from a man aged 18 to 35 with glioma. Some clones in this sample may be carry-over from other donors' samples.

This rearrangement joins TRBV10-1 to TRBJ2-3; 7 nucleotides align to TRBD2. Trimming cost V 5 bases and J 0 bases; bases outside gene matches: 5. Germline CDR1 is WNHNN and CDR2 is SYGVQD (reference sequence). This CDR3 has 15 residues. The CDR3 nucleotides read TGCGCCAGCAGTCCAGGACTAGGAAGCACAGATACGCAGTATTTT. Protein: CASSPGLGSTDTQYF.

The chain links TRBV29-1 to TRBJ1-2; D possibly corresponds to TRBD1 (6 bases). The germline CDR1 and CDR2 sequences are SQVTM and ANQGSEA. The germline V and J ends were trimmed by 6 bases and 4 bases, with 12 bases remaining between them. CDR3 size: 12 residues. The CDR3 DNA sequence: TGCAGCGTCGCTACAGGGTTCTATGGCTACACCTTC. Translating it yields CSVATGFYGYTF. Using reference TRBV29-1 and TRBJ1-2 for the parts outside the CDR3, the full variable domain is SAVISQKPSRDICQRGTSLTIQCQVDSQVTMMFWYRQQPGQSLTLIATANQGSEATYESGFVIDKFPISRPNLTFSTLTVSNMSPEDSSIYLCSVATGFYGYTFGSGTRLTVV.